A single sample gave rise to the 13 T cell receptor beta chains below, sequenced in a study of T cell responses to AZD1222 COVID-19 vaccine. Some clones are missing from TCRdb's copy, which holds only in-frame ones; the method was immunoSEQ multiplex PCR. The repertoire has over 100,000 clones, about 86% of them found once; the top ten carry approximately 9.4%. Material: peripheral blood, obtained on day 0 of AZD1222 vaccination. Source of these receptors: an adult in good health.

This sequence joins TRBV6-6 and TRBJ2-7, with a tentative D call TRBD2 (5 bases). Deletions cut 6 bases from V and 0 bases from J, with 15 bases between. The CDR3 contains 15 residues. The germline CDR1 and CDR2 sequences are MNHNY and SVGAGI (reference sequence). CDR3 region: CASSYTVGSSYEQYF. CDR3 DNA sequence: TGTGCCAGCAGCTATACCGTGGGGAGCTCCTACGAGCAGTACTTC.

The J gene is TRBJ2-4, the V gene TRBV6-1; D uncertain. The length of the CDR3 is 17 residues. Germline-derived CDR1 and CDR2 are MNHNS and SASEGT. The V end lost 0 bases, the J end lost 0 bases, and 12 bases lay between the germline ends. CDR3 sequence (DNA): TGTGCCAGCAGTGAAGCGCTGGGTACCCTAGCCAAAAACATTCAGTACTTC. Its protein product is CASSEALGTLAKNIQYF.

The J gene is TRBJ2-2, the V gene TRBV19; the D gene is possibly TRBD1 (6 bases). The germline V and J ends were trimmed by 4 bases and 4 bases, with 13 bases remaining between them. This CDR3 is 15 amino acids long. CDR1 LNHDA and CDR2 SQIVND come from the germline V gene (reference sequence). CDR3 DNA: TGTGCCAGTAGTACCCACTCGGACAGCACCGGGGAGCTGTTTTTT. This encodes CASSTHSDSTGELFF.

The J gene is TRBJ2-1, the V gene TRBV28; 10 bases line up with TRBD2. The junction had 4 bases not matched to a gene; V was cut back by 3 bases and J by 5 bases. This CDR3 spans 15 amino acids. Germline CDR1 reads MDHEN; CDR2 reads SYDVKM. The CDR3 sequence is CASSLASGRHNEQFF. CDR3 bases: TGTGCCAGCAGTTTGGCTAGCGGGAGACACAATGAGCAGTTCTTC.

This clone occurred a few times. The chain couples TRBV7-9 to TRBJ2-1, with D unresolved. This CDR3 has 16 amino acids. V was shortened by 1 base and J by 3 bases, with 13 bases between the two germline ends. Per the germline V gene, CDR1 is SEHNR and CDR2 is FQNEAQ (reference sequence). The DNA of the CDR3 is TGTGCCAGCAGCTTAGTCTCGGCTATTAGCTACAATGAGCAGTTCTTC. Translated: CASSLVSAISYNEQFF.

The rearrangement links TRBV10-1 to TRBJ2-5; D may correspond to TRBD1 or TRBD2 (5 bases each). CDR3 size: 17 residues. Germline CDR1 and CDR2: WNHNN and SYGVQD (reference sequence). V lost 1 base to trimming and J lost 5 bases, with 20 bases between them. The CDR3 loop reads CASSEYLGEKGGETQYF. The CDR3 DNA is TGCGCCAGCAGTGAGTATTTGGGGGAGAAAGGTGGGGAGACCCAGTACTTC.

V is TRBV28 and J is TRBJ2-7; either TRBD1 or TRBD2 may fit D (5 bases each). The CDR3 consists of 13 residues. CDR1 MDHEN and CDR2 SYDVKM come from the germline V gene. The germline V and J ends were trimmed by 5 bases and 3 bases, with 11 bases remaining between them. The CDR3 spells CASSRGLLYEQYF. The DNA of the CDR3 is TGTGCCAGCAGTCGGGGCTTGCTCTACGAGCAGTACTTC.

The chain joins TRBV6-2 or TRBV6-3 to TRBJ2-7; D is unclear. The CDR3 sequence is 13 residues long. V was pared by 4 bases and J by 2 bases, with 9 bases between. Germline V gene sequence: CDR1 MNHEY, CDR2 SVGEGT. This CDR3 reads CASSLNIAYEQYF. The CDR3 region has the DNA TGTGCCAGCAGTTTGAACATTGCCTACGAGCAGTACTTC.

This clone appeared a single time. The chain joins TRBV24-1 to TRBJ2-5; D is unresolved. Germline V gene sequence: CDR1 KGHDR, CDR2 SFDVKD. This CDR3 spans 16 amino acids. The V and J ends lost 3 bases and 7 bases respectively, with 20 bases between them. CDR3 loop: CATSDKTRTPSGTQYF. DNA for the CDR3: TGTGCCACCAGTGATAAAACAAGGACCCCTAGTGGGACCCAGTACTTC.

This clone was observed a handful of times. The gene calls are TRBV7-2 and TRBJ1-2, with D maybe TRBD1 (5 bases). Germline V gene lookup returns CDR1 SGHTA and CDR2 FQGNSA. The CDR3 contains 16 residues. Trimming shortened V by 6 bases and J by 4 bases, and 21 bases separated the two germline ends. The CDR3 is CASRPAGGAGGYGYTF. The CDR3 DNA sequence: TGTGCCAGCAGACCAGCTGGCGGGGCTGGGGGCTATGGCTACACCTTC. The variable domain in full, completed from reference TRBV7-2 and TRBJ1-2, reads GAGVSQSPSNKVTEKGKDVELRCDPISGHTALYWYRQSLGQGLEFLIYFQGNSAPDKSGLPSDRFSAERTGGSVSTLTIQRTQQEDSAVYLCASRPAGGAGGYGYTFGSGTRLTVV.

The chain recombines TRBV10-3 with TRBJ2-3; 9 bases match TRBD1. V dropped 2 bases and J dropped 2; count of bases not matched to a gene: 5. CDR1 and CDR2 from the germline V gene are ENHRY and SYGVKD. The CDR3 is 16 amino acids. The CDR3 loop is CAISEDRGSATDTQYF. CDR3 nucleotides: TGTGCCATCAGTGAGGACAGGGGGTCTGCCACAGATACGCAGTATTTT.

The chain recombines TRBV3-1 (or the pseudogene TRBV3-2) with TRBJ1-4; TRBD1 matches 8 bases. V lost 5 bases, J lost 5 bases, and 7 bases stayed unmatched. The CDR3 has 15 residues. The germline CDR1 and CDR2 sequences are LGHDT and YNNKEL (reference sequence). The CDR3 spells CASSRFRGQNEKLFF. CDR3 nucleotides: TGTGCCAGCAGCAGATTCAGGGGGCAAAATGAAAAACTGTTTTTT.

The chain has TRBV11-2 and TRBJ2-1, with D possibly being TRBD2 (6 bases). V lost 5 bases to trimming and J lost 9 bases, with 14 bases between them. Germline CDR1 SGHAT, CDR2 FQNNGV. The length of the CDR3 is 13 residues. This chain's CDR3 is CASSPTSSSEQFF. The CDR3 bases are TGTGCCAGCAGCCCCACTAGCTCTAGTGAGCAGTTCTTC.